This section outlines one T cell receptor (beta chain) sequence together with its context. Sequencing was performed with immunoSEQ multiplex PCR; in TCRdb, only in-frame clones are kept and a portion is missing. The data show roughly 70,000 clones, roughly 75% seen once. This entry comes from a study of blood T cell repertoires in COVID-19. Study information: Material from acute and convalescent COVID-19 was sourced from the United States, Italy and Spain.

The TCR was taken from a human donor in a cohort sampled during active COVID-19. Material for sequencing was peripheral blood.

The CDR3 loop reads CASSYSIDRAAYTF. CDR3 nucleotide sequence: TGTGCCAGCAGTTACTCGATAGACAGGGCTGCCTACACCTTC. The chain recombines TRBV6-6 with TRBJ1-2; 7 nucleotides match TRBD1. V lost 0 bases, J lost 10 bases, and 8 bases stayed unmatched. The CDR3 totals 14 residues. CDR1 and CDR2 (germline): MNHNY, SVGAGI (reference sequence).